These T cell receptor beta chains were read from a single sample in a study of shared clonotypes between healthy human individuals. Measured with immunoSEQ multiplex PCR; TCRdb has only the in-frame clones, and not every one. The repertoire holds about 1.1 million clones, with 60% to 80% as singletons. What was sequenced was memory CD4+ T cells from PBMCs. The origin of the receptors is a young man in good health. Some clones in this sample may be carry-over from other donors' samples. Each CDR3 is given with its conserved first and last residue. The D gene is left open where the match is weak. Clone size is given for some rows only: seen once, a few or many times, or a class if the clone is expanded.

J	D	size	V	DNA	CDR3
TRBJ2-1	NA	NA	TRBV7-3	TGTGCCAGCAGCGTAGGGGCCACATACAATGAGCAGTTCTTC	CASSVGATYNEQFF
TRBJ2-3	NA	NA	TRBV2	TGTGCCAGCAGTGTCGGGCGGAGCACAGATACGCAGTATTTT	CASSVGRSTDTQYF
TRBJ2-6	NA	NA	TRBV2	TGTGCCAGCAGTGCCCGGGTCCCCTCTGGGGCCAACGTCCTGACTTTC	CASSARVPSGANVLTF
TRBJ1-1	TRBD1	NA	TRBV19	TGTGCCAGTAGTTCCAACAGGGGAGGGAACACTGAAGCTTTCTTT	CASSSNRGGNTEAFF
TRBJ2-1	TRBD1	few	TRBV4-2	TGTGCCAGCAGCCGTTATCCGGGACAGCCATACAATGAGCAGTTCTTC	CASSRYPGQPYNEQFF
TRBJ1-2	TRBD1	NA	TRBV11-3	TGTGCCAGCAGCCCCGGACAGGGGGTCTATGGCTACACCTTC	CASSPGQGVYGYTF
TRBJ2-7	TRBD1	once	TRBV4-2	TGTGCCAGCAGCCCTGGGACAGGAACTTCCCACGAGCAGTACTTC	CASSPGTGTSHEQYF
TRBJ1-3	TRBD1	once	TRBV18	TGTGCCAGCTCACATGACTACGGGACAGGGCCTTCCTCTGGAAACACCATATATTTT	CASSHDYGTGPSSGNTIYF
TRBJ2-3	NA	few	TRBV15	TGTGCCACCAGCAGAGACAATTTCCTTGAAGATACGCAGTATTTT	CATSRDNFLEDTQYF
TRBJ1-5	NA	NA	TRBV28	TGTGCCAGCAGCTCCTCAGGGGTCTGGGGGGGTAGCAATCAGCCCCAGCATTTT	CASSSSGVWGGSNQPQHF
TRBJ2-3	NA	NA	TRBV5-1	TGCGCCAGCAGCTTGGGTTCTGATGCTAGCACAGATACGCAGTATTTT	CASSLGSDASTDTQYF
TRBJ2-7	NA	NA	TRBV10-3	TGTGCCATCAGTCGAAGCGGGTACGAGCAGTACTTC	CAISRSGYEQYF
TRBJ1-2	NA	NA	TRBV19	TGTGCCAGTAGGATCCAGGGCGGGAACTATGGCTACACCTTC	CASRIQGGNYGYTF
TRBJ2-5	NA	NA	TRBV28	TGTGCCAGCAGTTTAGTGAGCCAGCAAGAGACCCAGTACTTC	CASSLVSQQETQYF
TRBJ2-1	TRBD2	NA	TRBV6-1	TGTGCCAGCACCGGGGGGACGGTGGACTACAATGAGCAGTTCTTC	CASTGGTVDYNEQFF
TRBJ1-2	NA	NA	TRBV10-3	TGTGCCATCAGTGAGTCGTGGGATATGGTAATTGGCTACACCTTC	CAISESWDMVIGYTF
TRBJ1-2	NA	once	TRBV18	TGTGCCAGCTCAGGGTCAAGAGGGGACTATGGCTACACCTTC	CASSGSRGDYGYTF
TRBJ2-3	NA	NA	TRBV5-4	TGTGCCAGCAGTAATAGCGCCCATAGCACAGATACGCAGTATTTT	CASSNSAHSTDTQYF
TRBJ2-7	NA	NA	TRBV27	TGTGCCAGCAGTCCCTACCCCTACGAGCAGTACTTC	CASSPYPYEQYF
TRBJ1-5	NA	NA	TRBV18	TGTGCCAGCTCACCAGGGGTTGGTAGCAATCAGCCCCAGCATTTT	CASSPGVGSNQPQHF
TRBJ1-4	TRBD1	once	TRBV7-9	TGTGCCAGCAGCTTAGGGACAGGGGCCGGGGAAAAACTGTTTTTT	CASSLGTGAGEKLFF
TRBJ2-2	NA	NA	TRBV5-1	TGCGCCAGCAGCTTGGGGAGGCTTCGCGCCGGGGAGCTGTTTTTT	CASSLGRLRAGELFF
TRBJ2-7	NA	NA	TRBV5-1	TGCGCCAGCAGCCCTACCCCCGGCCGGGGCCCGAGCTCCTACGAGCAGTACTTC	CASSPTPGRGPSSYEQYF
TRBJ2-2	TRBD1	NA	TRBV11-2	TGTGCCAGCAGCCTACACAGGGGAGCGAACACCGGGGAGCTGTTTTTT	CASSLHRGANTGELFF
TRBJ1-1	NA	NA	TRBV30	TGTGCCTGGAGTATCGCAGGGAGGAACACTGAAGCTTTCTTT	CAWSIAGRNTEAFF
TRBJ2-7	TRBD1	NA	TRBV7-2	TGTGCCAGCAGCTTAGCCCAGGGGGAACCCTACGAGCAGTACTTC	CASSLAQGEPYEQYF
TRBJ2-7	NA	NA	TRBV19	TGTGCCAGTAGTACCTCCGGTACGGCCTACGAGCAGTACTTC	CASSTSGTAYEQYF
TRBJ2-6	NA	NA	TRBV5-1	TGCGCCAGCAGCACCTCTGGAGCCAACGTCCTGACTTTC	CASSTSGANVLTF
TRBJ1-2	TRBD1	NA	TRBV5-1	TGCGCCAGCAGCCCGGGACAGCAGACCCAACGGGGTGGCTACACCTTC	CASSPGQQTQRGGYTF
TRBJ1-4	NA	NA	TRBV5-6	TGTGCCAGCAGCTTGGTAATGGGGGATGAAAAACTGTTTTTT	CASSLVMGDEKLFF
TRBJ2-5	NA	NA	TRBV21-1	TGTGCCAGCAGTCGGTCCCAAGAGACCCAGTACTTC	CASSRSQETQYF
TRBJ1-4	TRBD1	NA	TRBV4-1	TGCGCCAGCAGCTCAGACAGGGTAACTAATGAAAAACTGTTTTTT	CASSSDRVTNEKLFF
TRBJ1-4	NA	NA	TRBV30	TGTGCCTGGAGTCTTACATCAACTAATGAAAAACTGTTTTTT	CAWSLTSTNEKLFF
TRBJ2-7	NA	NA	TRBV5-4	TGTGCCAGCAGCTTGCCCCAGAAGAGCGGCTCCTACGAGCAGTACTTC	CASSLPQKSGSYEQYF
TRBJ2-1	NA	NA	TRBV2	TGTGCCAGCTTTGGGGGGTCCGGGCAGTTCTTC	CASFGGSGQFF
TRBJ2-5	TRBD1	NA	TRBV28	TGTGCCAGCAGCCAGCTTCTGACAGGGGGCGTGGAGACCCAGTACTTC	CASSQLLTGGVETQYF
TRBJ1-1	NA	NA	TRBV5-6	TGTGCCAGCAGCGGCGGCGGGGGCGGAGCTTTCTTT	CASSGGGGGAFF
TRBJ2-5	TRBD1	few	TRBV7-2	TGTGCCAGCATGGTCCAGGGGGCACGGGAGACCCAGTACTTC	CASMVQGARETQYF
TRBJ1-2	NA	NA	TRBV11-2	TGTGCCAGCAGCCCCGACAGCCAGTATGGCTACACCTTC	CASSPDSQYGYTF
TRBJ2-5	NA	NA	TRBV7-2	TGTGCCAGCAGCTTACTGGACACCCAGTACTTC	CASSLLDTQYF
TRBJ2-1	TRBD1	NA	TRBV28	TGTGCCAGCAGCCGTATAGGACAGGGGGTTTACAATGAGCAGTTCTTC	CASSRIGQGVYNEQFF
TRBJ2-3	NA	NA	TRBV5-1	TGCGCCAGCAGTTCGCGGTGGAAACGCACAGATACGCAGTATTTT	CASSSRWKRTDTQYF
TRBJ2-1	TRBD2	NA	TRBV6-1	TGTGCCAGCAGTGGGCGGGGGGGAGGCTACAATGAGCAGTTCTTC	CASSGRGGGYNEQFF
TRBJ2-4	TRBD2	NA	TRBV7-2	TGTGCCAGCAGCTTCTTATCCGGGACTAGCGGGAGCCTTCAGTACTTC	CASSFLSGTSGSLQYF
TRBJ1-6	NA	once	TRBV6-6	TGTGCCAGCAGCTCCGGAACAACAGGGTACTCACCCCTCCACTTT	CASSSGTTGYSPLHF
TRBJ1-5	NA	many	TRBV2	TGTGCCAGCAGTGAACAGAACAGGGACAATCAGCCCCAGCATTTT	CASSEQNRDNQPQHF
TRBJ2-3	NA	NA	TRBV7-9	TGTGCCAGCAGCCCCCGAACTAGTTCAGATACGCAGTATTTT	CASSPRTSSDTQYF
TRBJ1-1	NA	NA	TRBV18	TGTGCCAGCTCACCAGAGGGTGGCACTGAAGCTTTCTTT	CASSPEGGTEAFF
TRBJ2-5	NA	NA	TRBV9	TGTGCCAGCAGCGTAGGCGGGAGAGGGGGAGAGACCCAGTACTTC	CASSVGGRGGETQYF
TRBJ2-7	TRBD2	NA	TRBV7-2	TGTGCCAGCAGTTCCCAACCTCCGACTAGCGGGAGTGGGCAGTACTTC	CASSSQPPTSGSGQYF
TRBJ2-7	NA	NA	TRBV21-1	TGTGCCAGCAGCGTCCCCCAGGGGCGGACAAAGAACATCGACGAGCAGTACTTC	CASSVPQGRTKNIDEQYF
TRBJ2-7	NA	NA	TRBV27	TGTGCCAGCATTCCCAACCCCCCCTACGAGCAGTACTTC	CASIPNPPYEQYF